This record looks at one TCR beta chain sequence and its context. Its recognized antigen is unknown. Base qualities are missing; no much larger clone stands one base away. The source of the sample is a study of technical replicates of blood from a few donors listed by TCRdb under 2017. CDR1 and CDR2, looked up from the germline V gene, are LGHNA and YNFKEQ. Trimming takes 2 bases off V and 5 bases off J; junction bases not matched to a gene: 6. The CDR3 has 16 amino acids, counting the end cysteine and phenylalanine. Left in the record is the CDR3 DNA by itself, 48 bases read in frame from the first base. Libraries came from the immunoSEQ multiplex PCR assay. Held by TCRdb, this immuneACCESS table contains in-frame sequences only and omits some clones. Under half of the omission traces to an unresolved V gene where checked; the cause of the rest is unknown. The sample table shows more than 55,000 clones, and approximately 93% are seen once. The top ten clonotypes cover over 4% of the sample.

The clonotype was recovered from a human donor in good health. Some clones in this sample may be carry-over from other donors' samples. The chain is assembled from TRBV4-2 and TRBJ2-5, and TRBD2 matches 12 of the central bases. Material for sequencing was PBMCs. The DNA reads TGTGCCAGCAGCCAACTAGCGGGAGGGCCAGGGGAGACCCAGTACTTC. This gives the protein CASSQLAGGPGETQYF.